Presented here are 20 T cell receptor beta chains from one specimen sequenced in a study of T cell clonality in common variable immunodeficiency. The method was immunoSEQ multiplex PCR; TCRdb's version includes in-frame clones alone and lacks a portion of them. The sample presents tens of thousands of clones, none singletons. The sequencing input was peripheral blood mononuclear cells. These receptors originate from a person aged 18-69 years in good health.

This clone showed up many times. CDR3 residues: CASSLRAGNYGYTF. The DNA read from the CDR3 is TGTGCCAGCAGCTTACGCGCAGGGAACTATGGC. The chain has TRBV7-9 and TRBJ1-2, with D tentatively TRBD1 (5 bases). The CDR3 end lies 3 residues beyond the end of the read and is filled in from the germline J gene. In germline, CDR1 is SEHNR, CDR2 FQNEAQ (reference sequence). Trimming took off 2 bases at V and 2 bases at J, with 9 bases between the two ends. The CDR3 runs to 14 residues.

This clone occurred a few times. From the germline J gene comes the end of the CDR3, since the read stops 3 residues before it. V gene TRBV19 combines with J gene TRBJ2-4; TRBD2 might be the D (7 bases). The CDR3 length is 14 residues. Germline loops: CDR1 LNHDA, CDR2 SQIVND (reference sequence). The DNA read from the CDR3 is TGTGCCAGTAGTATCATACAGGGAACGGGAGGT. Translated: CASSIIQGTGG. The CDR3, in full, reads CASSIIQGTGGQYF.

This clone was picked up many times. The read falls 3 residues short of the CDR3 end, and the missing part is taken from the germline J gene. This sequence joins TRBV6-2 or TRBV6-3 and TRBJ2-7; a weak D match, TRBD1 (5 bases). The CDR3 is 13 residues long. The V gene's germline CDR1 is MNHEY and CDR2 SVGEGT. Trimming removed 5 bases from V and 3 bases from J, with 11 bases in between. The CDR3 is CASSNRQLYEQYF. The DNA read from the CDR3 is TGTGCCAGCAGTAACCGACAGCTCTACGAG.

This clone was counted at least ten times. The read is 3 residues too short to cover the CDR3 end, so that end is filled in from the germline J gene. This chain uses TRBV19 with TRBJ1-2; D is unresolved. V lost 6 bases and J 2 bases, leaving 13 bases between the germline ends. Germline V lookup: CDR1 LNHDA, CDR2 SQIVND (reference sequence). The CDR3 runs to 14 residues. CDR3 bases read: TGTGCCAGTAGGTTCTTATCTTTCAACTATGGC. It codes for CASRFLSFNYG. In full, the CDR3 is CASRFLSFNYGYTF.

This clone was seen many times. The CDR3 is cut off 3 residues early in the read; its end comes from the germline J gene. The gene calls are TRBV18 and TRBJ1-1; 8 bases map to TRBD1. From germline, CDR1 is KGHSH and CDR2 LQKENI. CDR3 length: 17 residues. The J segment lost 4 bases and the V segment lost 3 bases, leaving 13 bases of the junction unmatched. Incomplete CDR3 DNA: TGTGCCAGCTCACCCGTGCCCAGGGGGCCGGGGGGCACTGAA. This gives the protein CASSPVPRGPGGTE. The whole CDR3 sequence reads CASSPVPRGPGGTEAFF. Variable domain in full (rest from reference TRBV18 and TRBJ1-1): NAGVMQNPRHLVRRRGQEARLRCSPMKGHSHVYWYRQLPEEGLKFMVYLQKENIIDESGMPKERFSAEFPKEGPSILRIQQVVRGDSAAYFCASSPVPRGPGGTEAFFGQGTRLTVV.

This clone has just a few counts. The read stops 3 residues short of the end of the CDR3; the missing end is completed from the germline J gene. The chain links TRBV7-8 to TRBJ2-2, with no clear D. Germline V gene sequence: CDR1 SGHVS, CDR2 FQNEAQ. The CDR3 contains 13 residues. The CDR3 bases that were read are TGTGCCAGCAGCTTAGACAGTAATTCACCG. Protein: CASSLDSNSP. The whole CDR3 is CASSLDSNSPLFF.

This clone was picked up many times. The read stops 3 residues short of the end of the CDR3; the missing end is completed from the germline J gene. The chain links TRBV29-1 to TRBJ1-1, with 10 bases identical to TRBD1. Germline CDR1 reads SQVTM; CDR2 reads ANQGSEA. The CDR3 totals 10 residues. The covered CDR3 bases are TGCAGCGGGGGGACAGGGGCC. As protein: CSGGTGA. The full-length CDR3 reads as CSGGTGAAFF.

The table lists this clone with many counts. The read comes to an end 3 residues before the CDR3 does, leaving the germline J gene to fill in the end. The chain joins TRBV20-1 to TRBJ2-7, with 7 bases lining up with TRBD1. V shed 1 base and J 5 bases; nucleotides not matched to a gene: 11. The CDR3 totals 15 residues. From germline, CDR1 is DFQATT and CDR2 SNEGSKA (reference sequence). The sequenced part of the CDR3 DNA is TGCAGTGCTAGAGTCCTACAGGGGAATAGCAACGAG. It encodes CSARVLQGNSNE. The whole CDR3 protein reads CSARVLQGNSNEQYF.

Many counts were recorded for this clone. Read coverage stops 3 residues before the CDR3 terminus; the germline J gene supplies the remainder. Other DNA sequences within the sample encode an identical CDR3. The J gene is TRBJ2-7, the V gene TRBV5-8, with D possibly being TRBD1 (5 bases). The V end lost 2 bases, the J end lost 0 bases, and 12 bases lay between the germline ends. Germline CDR1 is SGHTS and CDR2 is YDEGEE. The CDR3 spans 15 residues. The sequenced part of the CDR3 DNA is TGTGCCAGCAGCTTAGGGGTCAGGAGCTCCTACGAG. It codes for CASSLGVRSSYE. The CDR3 in its entirety is CASSLGVRSSYEQYF.

This clone has ten or more counts. The read comes to an end 3 residues before the CDR3 does, leaving the germline J gene to fill in the end. The chain couples TRBV6-2 or TRBV6-3 to TRBJ2-7; D is uncertain. This CDR3 region has 13 residues. In germline, CDR1 is MNHEY, CDR2 SVGEGT. V lost 2 bases, J lost 0 bases, and 5 bases lay in between. The sequenced part of the CDR3 DNA is TGTGCCAGCAGTTACCAGTTCTCCTACGAG. The encoded protein is CASSYQFSYE. The entire CDR3 protein reads CASSYQFSYEQYF.

This clone was counted ten times or more. The read gets to within 3 residues of the CDR3 end, and the germline J gene fills in the rest. This chain connects TRBV24-1 to TRBJ2-2; no clear D. The germline V and J ends were trimmed by 10 bases and 3 bases, with 8 bases remaining between them. The CDR3 length is 12 residues. CDR1 and CDR2 from the germline V gene are KGHDR and SFDVKD. The sequenced part of the CDR3 DNA is TGTGCCACGCTTACAGACACCGGGGAG. It encodes CATLTDTGE. The whole CDR3 sequence reads CATLTDTGELFF.

This clone was seen repeatedly, ten times or more. Coverage ceases 3 residues before the CDR3 finishes, and the germline J gene fills in the end. This sequence joins TRBV6-2 or TRBV6-3 and TRBJ1-2; TRBD1 is a possible D gene (5 bases). The V gene's germline CDR1 is MNHEY and CDR2 SVGEGT. There are 13 residues in the CDR3. The CDR3 sequence is CASSYSWDWSYTF. CDR3 DNA (partial): TGTGCCAGCAGTTACTCGTGGGACTGGAGC.

In its sample, this clone was seen many times. The read stops 3 residues short of the end of the CDR3; the missing end is completed from the germline J gene. V and J are TRBV11-2 and TRBJ2-5; 9 nucleotides match TRBD2. Germline V gene sequence: CDR1 SGHAT, CDR2 FQNNGV. J lost 7 bases, V lost 5 bases, and 11 bases had no gene match. The CDR3 consists of 15 residues. The covered CDR3 bases are TGTGCCAGCAGCCCCCGACTAGCGGAAGGGGTGACC. It codes for CASSPRLAEGVT. The full CDR3 sequence reads CASSPRLAEGVTQYF.

This clone was observed many times. The read terminates 3 residues before the CDR3 end, so the remaining end is supplied by the germline J gene. The chain uses TRBV7-9 and TRBJ2-3; D is possibly TRBD1 (5 bases). V was pared by 5 bases and J by 8 bases, with 14 bases between. Germline CDR1 reads SEHNR; CDR2 reads FQNEAQ (reference sequence). The CDR3 loop spans 13 amino acids. CDR3 bases read: TGTGCCAGCAGCCCTTCGACCCAGGGTACG. Its translation is CASSPSTQGT. The whole CDR3 protein reads CASSPSTQGTQYF. The whole variable domain, remainder taken from reference TRBV7-9 and TRBJ2-3, is DTGVSQNPRHKITKRGQNVTFRCDPISEHNRLYWYRQTLGQGPEFLTYFQNEAQLEKSRLLSDRFSAERPKGSFSTLEIQRTEQGDSAMYLCASSPSTQGTQYFGPGTRLTVL.

This clone was detected many times. The CDR3 bases that were read are TGCAGTGCTAGGGGGGCTATGAACACTGAA. As protein: CSARGAMNTE. The CDR3 in full is CSARGAMNTEAFF. This rearrangement joins TRBV20-1 to TRBJ1-1; weak D call: TRBD1 (6 bases). The CDR3 goes on 3 residues after the read ends, and that part is filled in from the germline J gene. CDR1 and CDR2 (germline): DFQATT, SNEGSKA (reference sequence). V was trimmed by 3 bases and J by 0 bases, leaving 8 bases between them. This CDR3 region has 13 residues.

This clone came up many times. Coverage ceases 3 residues before the CDR3 finishes, and the germline J gene fills in the end. The chain is built from TRBV4-1 and TRBJ2-2, with 7 nucleotides matching TRBD1. The germline V gene encodes CDR1 MGHRA and CDR2 YSYEKL. Trimming removed 5 bases from V and 3 bases from J; junction bases left unmatched: 9. This CDR3 contains 16 residues. The CDR3 is CASSNHRGQDTGELFF. The DNA read from the CDR3 is TGCGCCAGCAGCAATCATAGGGGGCAGGACACCGGGGAG.

In this sample, this clone turned up many times. The sequence runs out 3 residues before the end of the CDR3; the remainder is reconstructed from the germline J gene. V and J are TRBV18 and TRBJ1-5, with D possibly matching TRBD1 (5 bases). The CDR3 totals 16 residues. Trimming shortened V by 0 bases and J by 2 bases, and 11 bases separated the two germline ends. The V gene's germline CDR1 is KGHSH and CDR2 LQKENI. The CDR3: CASSPPSGPGNQPQHF. The sequenced part of the CDR3 DNA is TGTGCCAGCTCACCACCGTCAGGGCCAGGCAATCAGCCC. The whole variable domain, filled in from reference TRBV18 and TRBJ1-5, reads NAGVMQNPRHLVRRRGQEARLRCSPMKGHSHVYWYRQLPEEGLKFMVYLQKENIIDESGMPKERFSAEFPKEGPSILRIQQVVRGDSAAYFCASSPPSGPGNQPQHFGDGTRLSIL.

In its sample, this clone was seen many times. The read ends 3 residues before the CDR3 terminus; that terminus is restored from the germline J gene. V gene TRBV5-1 combines with J gene TRBJ2-7; 8 positions agree with TRBD1. The CDR3 is 12 amino acids. The germline gives CDR1 SGHRS, CDR2 YFSETQ. Trimming at V came to 5 bases and at J to 4 bases, leaving 2 bases not matched to a gene. Partial CDR3 DNA: TGCGCCAGCAGTACAGGGGGATACGAG. It translates to CASSTGGYE. The entire CDR3 reads CASSTGGYEQYF.

This clone was picked up many times. The read ends 3 residues shy of where the CDR3 ends; the end is completed using the germline J gene. V usage is TRBV11-2 and J usage is TRBJ2-3; D uncertain. The CDR3 sequence is 13 residues long. The germline gives CDR1 SGHAT, CDR2 FQNNGV. The germline V and J ends were trimmed by 6 bases and 3 bases, with 10 bases remaining between them. Incomplete CDR3 DNA: TGTGCCAGCAGACCGACTCTTACAGATACG. It specifies CASRPTLTDT. The entire CDR3 protein reads CASRPTLTDTQYF.

Of note for this clone: One junction end disagrees with the germline gene, perhaps due to a read error. The missing CDR3 end, 3 residues past where the read stops, is filled in from the germline J gene. The same CDR3 can be traced to other DNA sequences in this sample. The J gene is TRBJ1-3, the V gene TRBV7-2; D may be TRBD1 (6 bases). The CDR3 is 14 residues long. Germline V CDR1 and CDR2: SGHTA, FQGNSA. The CDR3: CASSTGRGGNTIYF. CDR3 DNA (partial): TGTGCCAGCAGTACAGGGCGTGGTGGAAACACA.